Listed below are T cell receptor beta chains from one sample, sequenced in a study of spatial heterogeneity in lung cancer. TCRdb re-called the 5' RACE reads with MiXCR, one entry per CDR3 protein. This table holds about 9,600 distinct CDR3 sequences, roughly 8% found once. Material: lung tumor tissue, obtained at surgery. The receptors were sampled from a male donor with early-stage non-small cell lung cancer. Each CDR3 is given without its conserved first and last residue. The size entry is marked missing in some rows and otherwise reads once, few, many or a size class.

clone size,J gene,V gene,CDR3 protein
few,TRBJ2-1,TRBV5-1,ASSSQGNLYNEQF
NA,TRBJ2-5,TRBV7-9,ASSLLAGGPETQY
many,TRBJ2-5,TRBV15,ATSREQGARETQY
NA,TRBJ2-5,TRBV7-2,ASSAAAGGPETQY
many,TRBJ2-2,TRBV2,ASSQGPRTGELF
few,TRBJ2-1,TRBV6-2/TRBV6-3,ASSYALEQF
many,TRBJ2-1,TRBV27,ASSPQGLAEF
NA,TRBJ2-6,TRBV12-5,ASGPFQRGSGANVLT
many,TRBJ2-7,TRBV20-1,SAGPSYEQY
many,TRBJ1-3,TRBV6-2/TRBV6-3,ASSVGGVYTGNTIY
medium-sized,TRBJ1-1,TRBV11-2,ASTIQERDEAF
many,TRBJ2-6,TRBV21-1,ASISTGGGANVLT
many,TRBJ2-2,TRBV20-1,SAEPPGGGINTGELF
many,TRBJ2-5,TRBV20-1,SALGLIQETQY
medium-sized,TRBJ2-7,TRBV7-2,ASSLAPGVTYEQY
few,TRBJ2-3,TRBV20-1,SGAGNTDTQY
many,TRBJ1-1,TRBV18,ASSLGGQTNTEAF
NA,TRBJ2-7,TRBV6-2/TRBV6-3,ATSAYEQY
NA,TRBJ2-3,TRBV6-6,ASTGRGGTDTQY
many,TRBJ2-2,TRBV20-1,SAPLTGSSVTGELF
many,TRBJ2-7,TRBV20-1,SATGLYEQY
large,TRBJ2-3,TRBV6-2/TRBV6-3,ASSYSLAGGDTQY
many,TRBJ1-2,TRBV28,ASSLQGPYGYT
NA,TRBJ2-7,TRBV7-2,ASSHRDRAHEQY
NA,TRBJ2-2,TRBV3-1,ASSQGGPGTGELF
few,TRBJ2-1,TRBV6-2/TRBV6-3,ASSSPYLAGVYNEQF
many,TRBJ2-3,TRBV10-3,AISGTSGADTQY
many,TRBJ2-5,TRBV28,ASSTTGTQETQY
medium-sized,TRBJ2-1,TRBV9,ASSPTGRGAYNEQF
NA,TRBJ2-3,TRBV20-1,SARSGTRADTQY
NA,TRBJ1-1,TRBV28,ASSPQTGVMNTEAF
few,TRBJ2-1,TRBV14,ASSQSQGDEQF
few,TRBJ1-4,TRBV7-9,ASSRVSSGEKLF
NA,TRBJ1-1,TRBV27,ASTQGGMTGGRRTEAF
NA,TRBJ1-5,TRBV20-1,SARPLDTTGWYQPQH
few,TRBJ2-7,TRBV5-1,ASSILPQGYEQY
large,TRBJ1-1,TRBV7-8,ASSLVRNTEAF
many,TRBJ2-7,TRBV10-3,AISGEGEQY
medium-sized,TRBJ1-6,TRBV5-6,ASSLPGQSYNSPLH
many,TRBJ1-3,TRBV12-3/TRBV12-4,ASSFRNGNTIY
medium-sized,TRBJ1-6,TRBV7-2,ASSFLTGGDSPLH
many,TRBJ2-7,TRBV20-1,SFDKAPSYEQY
many,TRBJ2-1,TRBV20-1,SARARTSGRGRFNEQF
many,TRBJ2-1,TRBV6-5,ASSYAGATEQF
many,TRBJ1-5,TRBV2,ASSDTYQPQH
few,TRBJ2-5,TRBV29-1,SVDGTGEETQY
many,TRBJ1-1,TRBV6-5,ASNSPGTGGEAF
NA,TRBJ1-1,TRBV11-1,ASSLTSGTGMNTEAF
many,TRBJ2-2,TRBV6-6,ASSYPGTKISGELF
NA,TRBJ2-2,TRBV30,AWSPNTGELF
few,TRBJ2-2,TRBV20-1,SARGLLSNTGELF
once,TRBJ2-3,TRBV2,ASSVSGKLSL
many,TRBJ1-6,TRBV7-9,ASSRTGGDGNSPLH